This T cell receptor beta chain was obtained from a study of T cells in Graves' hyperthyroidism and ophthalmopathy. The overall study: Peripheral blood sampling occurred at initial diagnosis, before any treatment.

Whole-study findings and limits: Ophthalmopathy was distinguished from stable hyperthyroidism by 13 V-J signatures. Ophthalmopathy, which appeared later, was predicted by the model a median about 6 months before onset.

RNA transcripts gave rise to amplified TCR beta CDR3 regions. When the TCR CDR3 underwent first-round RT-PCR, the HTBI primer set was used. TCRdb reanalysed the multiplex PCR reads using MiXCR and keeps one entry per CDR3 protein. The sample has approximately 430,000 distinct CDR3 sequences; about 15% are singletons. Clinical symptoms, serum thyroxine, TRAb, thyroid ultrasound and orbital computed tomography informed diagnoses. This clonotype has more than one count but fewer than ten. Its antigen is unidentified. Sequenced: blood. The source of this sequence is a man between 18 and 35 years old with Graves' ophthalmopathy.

In nucleotides, the CDR3 is TGCGCCAGCAGCCCGGGGACAGTCTACGAGCAGTACTTC. Encoded protein: CASSPGTVYEQYF. The chain couples TRBV5-1 to TRBJ2-7, with TRBD1 matching 7 bases. This CDR3 spans 13 amino acids. Germline trimming cut 4 bases from V and 3 bases from J; bases unmatched to any gene: 4. Germline lookup yields CDR1 SGHRS and CDR2 YFSETQ. Drawing the rest from reference TRBV5-1 and TRBJ2-7, the complete variable domain is KAGVTQTPRYLIKTRGQQVTLSCSPISGHRSVSWYQQTPGQGLQFLFEYFSETQRNKGNFPGRFSGRQFSNSRSEMNVSTLELGDSALYLCASSPGTVYEQYFGPGTRLTVT.